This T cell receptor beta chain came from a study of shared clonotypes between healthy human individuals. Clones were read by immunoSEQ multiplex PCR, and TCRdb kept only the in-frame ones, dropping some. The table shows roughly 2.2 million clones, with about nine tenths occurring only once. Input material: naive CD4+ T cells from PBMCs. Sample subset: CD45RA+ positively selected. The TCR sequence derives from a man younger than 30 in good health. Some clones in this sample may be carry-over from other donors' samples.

CDR3 bases: TGTGCCAGCAGCTTAGGACAGGGTAACACTGAAGCTTTCTTT. Translation: CASSLGQGNTEAFF. This chain links TRBV11-1 with TRBJ1-1, with TRBD1 matching over 7 bases. The CDR3 is 14 amino acids. Trimming at V came to 1 base and at J to 2 bases, leaving 1 base not matched to a gene. CDR1 is SGHAT, CDR2 FQDESV, per germline (reference sequence).